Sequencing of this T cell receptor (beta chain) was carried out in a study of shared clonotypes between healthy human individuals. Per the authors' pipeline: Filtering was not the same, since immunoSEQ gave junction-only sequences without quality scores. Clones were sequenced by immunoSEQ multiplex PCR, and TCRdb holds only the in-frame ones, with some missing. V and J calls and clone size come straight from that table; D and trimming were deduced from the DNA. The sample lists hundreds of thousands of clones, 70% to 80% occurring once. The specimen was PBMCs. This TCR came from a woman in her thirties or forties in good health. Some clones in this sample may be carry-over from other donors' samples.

CDR3 amino acids: CASSYRARYSNQPQHF. The CDR3 nucleotides are TGTGCCAGCAGTTACAGGGCCCGATATAGCAATCAGCCCCAGCATTTT. This chain connects TRBV28 to TRBJ1-5, with D possibly matching TRBD1 (6 bases). Per the germline V gene, CDR1 is MDHEN and CDR2 is SYDVKM. This CDR3 comprises 16 residues. The ends were cut back, 4 bases at V and 0 bases at J, with 13 bases in the middle.